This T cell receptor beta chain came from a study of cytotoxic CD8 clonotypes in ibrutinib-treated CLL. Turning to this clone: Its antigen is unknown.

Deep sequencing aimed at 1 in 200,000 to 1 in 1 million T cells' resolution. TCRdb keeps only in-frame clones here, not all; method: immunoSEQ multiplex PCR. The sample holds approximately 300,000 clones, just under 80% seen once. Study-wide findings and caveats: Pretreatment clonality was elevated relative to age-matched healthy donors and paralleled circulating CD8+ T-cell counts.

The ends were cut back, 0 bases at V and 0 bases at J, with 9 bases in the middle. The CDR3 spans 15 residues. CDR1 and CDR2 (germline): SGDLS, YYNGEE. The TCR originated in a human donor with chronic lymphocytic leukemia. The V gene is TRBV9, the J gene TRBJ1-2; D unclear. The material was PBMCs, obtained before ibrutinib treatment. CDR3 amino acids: CASSVATRANYGYTF. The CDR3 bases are TGTGCCAGCAGCGTAGCTACGAGGGCTAACTATGGCTACACCTTC.